The clone carrying this T cell receptor (beta chain) was detected a few times. Its antigen is not identified. This entry is derived from a study of post-analysis software for immune sequencing data. The wider study: As for disease course, relapsing-remitting, secondary progressive and progressive-relapsing multiple sclerosis were all included. Study-level results: Controls' normalized Chao1 diversity significantly exceeded that of multiple sclerosis patients. Five TRBV segments were significantly more frequent in patients than in controls. TRBV5-6, TRBV5-1 and TRBV20-1 were among these segments. Those samples that were prepared in the same batch co-clustered strongly by F measure.

Germline V gene sequence: CDR1 MNHNY, CDR2 SVGAGI (reference sequence). Trimming pared 5 bases from V and 1 base from J, leaving 9 bases between. This CDR3 has 13 amino acids. Unique molecular identifiers tagged the TCR beta cDNA libraries. From around 0.96 to 9.9 million T cells, 550,000 or so cDNA molecules were obtained. TCRdb redid the calling of the PCR reads with MiXCR, one entry per CDR3 protein. Here the sample spans fewer than 900,000 distinct CDR3 sequences, 35% to 55% being singletons. This sequence originates from a girl between 10 and 17 years old with multiple sclerosis. V and J are TRBV6-6 and TRBJ2-7; D uncertain. The sample comprised blood. CDR3 nucleotide sequence: TGTGCCAGCAGTATAACAGAATCCTACGAGCAGTACTTC. Translating it yields CASSITESYEQYF.